This T cell receptor beta chain was observed in a study of low-dose radiotherapy and immunotherapy resistance in tumors. Study at large: Each patient was administered nivolumab intravenously at 240 mg, which was a flat dose, every two weeks, along with intravenous ipilimumab at 1 mg/kg every six weeks.

This clonotype was found many times. Alpha and beta chains were covered, as first-strand cDNA relied on TRAV- and TRBV-specific primers. Amplification, which lasted 15 to 20 PCR cycles, used a constant-region primer and V-primer adapter to amplify TCRs. Each CDR3 protein is one row after TCRdb ran MiXCR on the reads. This repertoire shows some 71,000 distinct CDR3 sequences, roughly 31% found once; its top ten account for 11%. As to time point: before trial treatment. Sequenced here: PBMCs, sampled before treatment. The source of this sequence is a female donor with ovarian cancer.

This chain's CDR3 is CASSPLEWGTASYEQYF. As DNA, the CDR3 is TGTGCCAGCAGTCCCCTTGAGTGGGGGACAGCTTCCTACGAGCAGTACTTC. This chain connects TRBV6-2 or TRBV6-3 to TRBJ2-7; 7 nucleotides line up with TRBD1. Germline V gene sequence: CDR1 MNHEY, CDR2 SVGEGT. This CDR3 is built from 17 residues. V lost 5 bases and J lost 1; bases outside the gene matches: 14.